The TCR beta chain under discussion was sequenced for a study of blood T cell repertoires in COVID-19. Authors' methods: Counts of nucleated cells, estimated from reference gene primer amplification, were obtained. Sequenced by immunoSEQ multiplex PCR; TCRdb stores in-frame clones only, minus some. D and trimming were read from the DNA, whereas the V and J calls and clone size are those reported in that table. Among more than 300,000 clones listed, around 88% were seen once. In its sample, this clone was seen once. The CDR3 length is 13 residues. Germline CDR1 MGHDK, CDR2 SYGVNS. V lost 4 bases and J lost 7, with 11 bases in between.

Input material: peripheral blood. This chain uses TRBV25-1 with TRBJ1-5, with a tentative D call TRBD1 (6 bases). The receptor was isolated from a woman in her forties or fifties with acute or convalescent COVID-19. CDR3 in amino acids: CASSVRGGQPQHF. CDR3 sequence (DNA): TGTGCCAGCAGTGTCAGGGGCGGACAGCCCCAGCATTTT.